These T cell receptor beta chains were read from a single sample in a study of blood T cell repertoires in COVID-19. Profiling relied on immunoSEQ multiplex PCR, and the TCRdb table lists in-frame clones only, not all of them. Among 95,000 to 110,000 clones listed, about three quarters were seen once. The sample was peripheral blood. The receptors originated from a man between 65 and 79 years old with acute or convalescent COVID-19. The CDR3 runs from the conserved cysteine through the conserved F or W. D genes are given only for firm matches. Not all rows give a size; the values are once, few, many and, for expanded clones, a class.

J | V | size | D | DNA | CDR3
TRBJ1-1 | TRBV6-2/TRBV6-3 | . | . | TGTGCCAGCAGTTATCTAATGAACACTGAAGCTTTCTTT | CASSYLMNTEAFF
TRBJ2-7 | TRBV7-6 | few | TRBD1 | TGTGCCAGCAGCTTATCCGGGACAGGGGTGTACGAGCAGTACTTC | CASSLSGTGVYEQYF
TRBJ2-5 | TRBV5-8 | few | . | TGTGCCAGCAGCCTGGCGGAGACCCAGTACTTC | CASSLAETQYF
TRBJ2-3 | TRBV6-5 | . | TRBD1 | TGTGCCAGCAGACTACAGGGGGCAGTGACAGATACGCAGTATTTT | CASRLQGAVTDTQYF
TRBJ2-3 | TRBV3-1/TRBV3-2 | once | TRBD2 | TGTGCCAGCAGCCGGACTAGCGGGGGCACAGATACGCAGTATTTT | CASSRTSGGTDTQYF
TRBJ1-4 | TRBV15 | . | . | TGTGCCACCAGCGGGAGCATGGGGACTAATGAAAAACTGTTTTTT | CATSGSMGTNEKLFF
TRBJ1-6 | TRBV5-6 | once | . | TGTGCCAGCAGCCTGTGGGCGCTTCATTATAGCTCCTATAATTCACCCCTCCACTTT | CASSLWALHYSSYNSPLHF
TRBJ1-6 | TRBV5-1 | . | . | TGCGCCAGCAGCCCGGGACAAGGGGTCCCCTATAATTCACCCCTCCACTTT | CASSPGQGVPYNSPLHF
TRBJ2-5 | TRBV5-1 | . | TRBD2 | TGCGCCAGCAGCTTCAATAGCGGGGTCCAAGAGACCCAGTACTTC | CASSFNSGVQETQYF
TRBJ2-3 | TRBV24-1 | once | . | TGTGCCACCTCAGACAGCCAAACACAGAATACGCAGTATTTT | CATSDSQTQNTQYF
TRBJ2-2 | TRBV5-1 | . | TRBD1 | TGCGCCAGCAAGATTAGGGACAGGAACACCGGGGAGCTGTTTTTT | CASKIRDRNTGELFF
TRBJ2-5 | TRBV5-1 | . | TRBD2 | TGCGCCAGCAATCAACTGGGGGGGAAAGAGACCCAGTACTTC | CASNQLGGKETQYF
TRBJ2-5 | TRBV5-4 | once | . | TGTGCCAGCAGCCTCAGACTGGCCCTCCCAGAGACCCAGTACTTC | CASSLRLALPETQYF
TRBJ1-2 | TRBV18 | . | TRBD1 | TGTGCCAGCTCACCAGACAGGGACTATGGCTACACCTTC | CASSPDRDYGYTF
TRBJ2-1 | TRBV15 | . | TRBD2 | TGTGCCACCAGCAGAGGCTTTAGCGGGGGGGGCTCTGAGGGTGAGCAGTTCTTC | CATSRGFSGGGSEGEQFF
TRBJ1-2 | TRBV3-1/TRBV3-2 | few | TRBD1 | TGTGCCAGCAGCCAAGTCCCGGCAGGGGGAGGTGGCTACACCTTC | CASSQVPAGGGGYTF